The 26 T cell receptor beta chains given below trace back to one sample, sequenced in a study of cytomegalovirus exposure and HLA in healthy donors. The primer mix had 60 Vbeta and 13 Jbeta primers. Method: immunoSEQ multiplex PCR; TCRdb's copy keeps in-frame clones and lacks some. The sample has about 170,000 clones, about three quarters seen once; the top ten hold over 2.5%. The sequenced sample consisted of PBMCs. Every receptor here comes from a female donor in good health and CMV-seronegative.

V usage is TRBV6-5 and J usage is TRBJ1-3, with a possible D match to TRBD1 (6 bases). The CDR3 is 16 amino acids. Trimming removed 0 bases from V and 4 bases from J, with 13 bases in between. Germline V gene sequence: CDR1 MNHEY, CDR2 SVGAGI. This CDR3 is CASSYSSAGAGNTIYF. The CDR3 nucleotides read TGTGCCAGCAGTTACTCAAGTGCGGGGGCAGGAAACACCATATATTTT.

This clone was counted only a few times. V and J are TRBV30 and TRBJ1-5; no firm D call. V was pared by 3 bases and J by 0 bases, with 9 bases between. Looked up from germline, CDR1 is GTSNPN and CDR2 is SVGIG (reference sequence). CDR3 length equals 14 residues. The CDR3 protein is CAWRRGYSNQPQHF. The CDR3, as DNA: TGTGCCTGGAGGAGAGGGTATAGCAATCAGCCCCAGCATTTT.

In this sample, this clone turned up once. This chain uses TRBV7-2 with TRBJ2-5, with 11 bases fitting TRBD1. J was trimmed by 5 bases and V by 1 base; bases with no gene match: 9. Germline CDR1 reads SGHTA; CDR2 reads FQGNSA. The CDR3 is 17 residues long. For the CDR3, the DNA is TGTGCCAGCAGCTTAGACGGGGGGACAGGGGGATGGGAGACCCAGTACTTC. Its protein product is CASSLDGGTGGWETQYF. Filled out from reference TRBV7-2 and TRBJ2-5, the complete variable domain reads GAGVSQSPSNKVTEKGKDVELRCDPISGHTALYWYRQSLGQGLEFLIYFQGNSAPDKSGLPSDRFSAERTGGSVSTLTIQRTQQEDSAVYLCASSLDGGTGGWETQYFGPGTRLLVL.

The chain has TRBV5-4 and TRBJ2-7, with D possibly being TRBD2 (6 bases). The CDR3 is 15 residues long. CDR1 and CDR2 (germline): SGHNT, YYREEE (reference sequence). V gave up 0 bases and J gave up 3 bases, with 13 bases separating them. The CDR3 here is CASSLDGGWNYEQYF. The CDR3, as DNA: TGTGCCAGCAGCTTGGATGGGGGGTGGAACTACGAGCAGTACTTC.

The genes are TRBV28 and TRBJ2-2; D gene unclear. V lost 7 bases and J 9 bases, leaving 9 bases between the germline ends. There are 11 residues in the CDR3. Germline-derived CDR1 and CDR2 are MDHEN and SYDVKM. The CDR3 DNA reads TGTGCCAGCACCGCCGGGTGGGAGCTGTTTTTT. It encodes CASTAGWELFF.

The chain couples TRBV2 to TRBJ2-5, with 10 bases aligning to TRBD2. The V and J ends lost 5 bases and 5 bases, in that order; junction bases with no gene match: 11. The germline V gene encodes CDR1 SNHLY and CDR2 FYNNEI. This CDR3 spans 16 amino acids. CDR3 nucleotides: TGTGCCAGCAGTAAGCGGGAGGGCCGGGGTCTTGAGACCCAGTACTTC. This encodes CASSKREGRGLETQYF.

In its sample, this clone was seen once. The CDR3 DNA is TGTGCCAGCAGCTTGGCGGGTGAGCAGTTCTTC. Translated: CASSLAGEQFF. This rearrangement joins TRBV11-1 to TRBJ2-1; D perhaps matches TRBD2 (5 bases). The V and J ends lost 3 bases and 9 bases respectively, with 6 bases between them. This CDR3 region has 11 residues. Germline V gene sequence: CDR1 SGHAT, CDR2 FQDESV (reference sequence).

CDR3 region: CASGLTPLTGFQETQYF. The CDR3 nucleotides read TGTGCTAGTGGTTTGACTCCCTTAACAGGGTTCCAAGAGACCCAGTACTTC. The rearrangement links TRBV12-5 to TRBJ2-5, with TRBD1 as a possible D gene (6 bases). Germline V CDR1 and CDR2: LGHNT, FRNRAP. The V end was cut by 2 bases, the J end by 1 base, with 17 bases between. This CDR3 has 17 residues.

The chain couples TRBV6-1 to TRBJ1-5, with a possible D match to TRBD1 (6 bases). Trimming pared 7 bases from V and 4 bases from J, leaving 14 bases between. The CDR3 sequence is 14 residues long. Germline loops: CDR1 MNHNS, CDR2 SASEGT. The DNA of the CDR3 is TGTGCCAGCACCTTCGGACAGAGTAATCAGCCCCAGCATTTT. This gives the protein CASTFGQSNQPQHF.

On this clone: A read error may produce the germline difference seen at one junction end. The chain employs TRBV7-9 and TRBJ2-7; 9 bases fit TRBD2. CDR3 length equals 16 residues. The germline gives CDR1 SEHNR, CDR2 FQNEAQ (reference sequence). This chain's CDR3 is CSSSRGAGGSSYEQYF. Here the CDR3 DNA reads TGTTCCAGCAGCCGGGGAGCGGGGGGAAGCTCCTACGAGCAGTACTTC.

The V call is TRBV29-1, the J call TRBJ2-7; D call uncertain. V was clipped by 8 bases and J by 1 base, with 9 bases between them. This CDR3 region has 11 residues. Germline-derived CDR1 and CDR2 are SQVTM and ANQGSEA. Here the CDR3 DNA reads TGCAGCTATCGAGCGTCCTACGAGCAGTACTTC. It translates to CSYRASYEQYF.

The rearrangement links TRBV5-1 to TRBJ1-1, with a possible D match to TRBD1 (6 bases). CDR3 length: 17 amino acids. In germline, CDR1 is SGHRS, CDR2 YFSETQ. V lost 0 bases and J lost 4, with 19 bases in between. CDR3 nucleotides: TGCGCCAGCAGCTTGGTCCTCAGGGGTAAGGGGGTCACTGAAGCTTTCTTT. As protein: CASSLVLRGKGVTEAFF.

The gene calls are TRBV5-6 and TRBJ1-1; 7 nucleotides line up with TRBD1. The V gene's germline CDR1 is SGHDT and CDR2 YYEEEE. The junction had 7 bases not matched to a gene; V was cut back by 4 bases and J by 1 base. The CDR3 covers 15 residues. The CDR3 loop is CASSVGTVKNTEAFF. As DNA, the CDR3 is TGTGCCAGCAGCGTAGGGACAGTAAAGAACACTGAAGCTTTCTTT.

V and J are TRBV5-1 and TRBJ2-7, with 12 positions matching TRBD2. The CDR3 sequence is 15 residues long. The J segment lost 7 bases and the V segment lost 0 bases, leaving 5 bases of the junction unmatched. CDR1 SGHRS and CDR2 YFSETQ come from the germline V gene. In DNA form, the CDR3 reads TGCGCCAGCAGCTTGGCTAGCGGGAGGGAGTTAGAGCAGTACTTC. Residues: CASSLASGRELEQYF. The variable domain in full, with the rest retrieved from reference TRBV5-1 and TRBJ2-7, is KAGVTQTPRYLIKTRGQQVTLSCSPISGHRSVSWYQQTPGQGLQFLFEYFSETQRNKGNFPGRFSGRQFSNSRSEMNVSTLELGDSALYLCASSLASGRELEQYFGPGTRLTVT.

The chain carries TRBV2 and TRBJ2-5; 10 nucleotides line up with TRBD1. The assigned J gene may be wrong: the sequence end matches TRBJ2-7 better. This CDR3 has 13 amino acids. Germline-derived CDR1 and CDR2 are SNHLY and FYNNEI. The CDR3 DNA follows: TGTGCCAGCCTGGGACAGGGGTCCTACGAGCAGTACTTC. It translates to CASLGQGSYEQYF.

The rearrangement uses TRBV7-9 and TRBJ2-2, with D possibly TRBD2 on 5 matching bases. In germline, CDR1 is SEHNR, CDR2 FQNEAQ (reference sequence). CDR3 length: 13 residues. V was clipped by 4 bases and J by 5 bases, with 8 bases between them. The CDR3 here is CASSYGVTGELFF. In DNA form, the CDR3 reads TGTGCCAGCAGCTACGGGGTTACCGGGGAGCTGTTTTTT.

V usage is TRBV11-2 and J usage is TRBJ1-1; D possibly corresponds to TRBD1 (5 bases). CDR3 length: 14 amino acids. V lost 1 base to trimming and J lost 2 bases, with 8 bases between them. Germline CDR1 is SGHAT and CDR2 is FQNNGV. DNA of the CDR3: TGTGCCAGCAGCTTAGCACAGGCTAACACTGAAGCTTTCTTT. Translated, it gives CASSLAQANTEAFF.

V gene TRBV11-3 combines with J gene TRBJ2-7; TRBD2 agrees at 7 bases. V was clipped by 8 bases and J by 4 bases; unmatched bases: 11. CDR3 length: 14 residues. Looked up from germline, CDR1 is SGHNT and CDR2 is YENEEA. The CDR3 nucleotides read TGTGCCAGCCCCGGGACGGCGGGGGTATACGAGCAGTACTTC. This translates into CASPGTAGVYEQYF.

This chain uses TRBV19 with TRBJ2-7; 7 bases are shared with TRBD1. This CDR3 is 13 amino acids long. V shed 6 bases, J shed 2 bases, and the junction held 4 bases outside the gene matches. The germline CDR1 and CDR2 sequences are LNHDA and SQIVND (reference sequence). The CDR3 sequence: CASRGDSTYEQYF. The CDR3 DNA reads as TGTGCCAGTAGGGGGGACAGCACCTACGAGCAGTACTTC.

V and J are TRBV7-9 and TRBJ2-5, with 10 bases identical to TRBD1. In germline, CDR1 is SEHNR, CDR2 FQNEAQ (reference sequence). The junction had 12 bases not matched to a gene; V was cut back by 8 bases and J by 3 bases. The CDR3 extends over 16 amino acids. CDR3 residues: CASSTGTGVMEETQYF. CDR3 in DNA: TGTGCCAGCTCTACCGGGACAGGGGTCATGGAAGAGACCCAGTACTTC.

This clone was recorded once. The CDR3 spells CATSTSRQGANYGYTF. DNA of the CDR3: TGTGCCACCAGCACCTCGCGACAGGGAGCTAACTATGGCTACACCTTC. The chain joins TRBV15 to TRBJ1-2; 7 bases fit TRBD1. CDR1 is LNHNV, CDR2 YYDKDF, per germline (reference sequence). V lost 4 bases, J lost 0 bases, and 8 bases stayed unmatched. The CDR3 contains 16 residues. The full variable domain, completed using reference TRBV15 and TRBJ1-2, is DAMVIQNPRYQVTQFGKPVTLSCSQTLNHNVMYWYQQKSSQAPKLLFHYYDKDFNNEADTPDNFQSRRPNTSFCFLDIRSPGLGDTAMYLCATSTSRQGANYGYTFGSGTRLTVV.

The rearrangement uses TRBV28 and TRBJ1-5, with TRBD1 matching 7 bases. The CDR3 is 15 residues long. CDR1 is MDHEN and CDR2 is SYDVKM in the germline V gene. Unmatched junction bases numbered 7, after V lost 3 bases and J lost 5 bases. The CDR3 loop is CASSLGQSGYQPQHF. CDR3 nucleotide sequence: TGTGCCAGCAGTTTGGGACAGAGCGGGTATCAGCCCCAGCATTTT. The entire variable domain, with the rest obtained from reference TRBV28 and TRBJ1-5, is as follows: DVKVTQSSRYLVKRTGEKVFLECVQDMDHENMFWYRQDPGLGLRLIYFSYDVKMKEKGDIPEGYSVSREKKERFSLILESASTNQTSMYLCASSLGQSGYQPQHFGDGTRLSIL.

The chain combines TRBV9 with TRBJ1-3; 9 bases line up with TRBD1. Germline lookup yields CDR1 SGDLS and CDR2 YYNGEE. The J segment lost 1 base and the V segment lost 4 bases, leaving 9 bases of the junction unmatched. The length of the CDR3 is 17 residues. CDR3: CASSPSGTGMSGNTIYF. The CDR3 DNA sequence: TGTGCCAGCAGCCCCAGCGGGACAGGGATGTCTGGAAACACCATATATTTT.

The CDR3 loop reads CASSLAIARVTQYF. The CDR3 DNA follows: TGCGCCAGCAGCTTGGCAATAGCTCGCGTAACGCAGTATTTT. V and J are TRBV5-1 and TRBJ2-3; D call uncertain. Trimming cost V 0 bases and J 9 bases, with 14 bases left between them. Looked up from germline, CDR1 is SGHRS and CDR2 is YFSETQ. The CDR3 spans 14 residues.

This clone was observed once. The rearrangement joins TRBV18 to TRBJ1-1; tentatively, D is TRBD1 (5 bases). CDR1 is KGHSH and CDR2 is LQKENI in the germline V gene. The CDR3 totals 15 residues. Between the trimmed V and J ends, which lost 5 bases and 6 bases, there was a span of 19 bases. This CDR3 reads CASSATEGASAEAFF. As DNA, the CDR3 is TGTGCCAGCTCAGCCACGGAAGGGGCGAGCGCTGAAGCTTTCTTT.

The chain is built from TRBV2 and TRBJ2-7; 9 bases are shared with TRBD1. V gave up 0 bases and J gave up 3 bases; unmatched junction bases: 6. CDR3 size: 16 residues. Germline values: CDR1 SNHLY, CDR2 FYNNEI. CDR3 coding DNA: TGTGCCAGCAGTGAAGCAGGGGACAGGGCTCTCTACGAGCAGTACTTC. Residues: CASSEAGDRALYEQYF.